This TCR beta chain was obtained from a study of technical replicates of blood from several donors. Only in-frame clones appear in the TCRdb table, and some are missing; sequencing was by immunoSEQ multiplex PCR. The sample yields 85,000 or so clones, approximately 95% seen once. This TCR was sampled from a human donor in good health. Sequencing input: T cells isolated from PBMCs.

The CDR3 reads CASSLTRDRNNEQFF. The CDR3 DNA reads TGTGCCAGCAGTCTGACGCGGGATAGGAACAATGAGCAGTTCTTC. This chain joins TRBV6-4 and TRBJ2-1, with D possibly being TRBD2 (6 bases). The length of the CDR3 is 15 residues. From germline, CDR1 is MRHNA and CDR2 SNTAGT. The V end was cut by 5 bases, the J end by 5 bases, with 16 bases between.